These 10 T cell receptor beta chains share one sample of origin, sequenced in a study of CD8 T cells in Susac syndrome (dated by TCRdb to about 2019). The library was made by the immunoSEQ multiplex PCR assay. RNA was extracted using the RNeasy kit, and roughly 0.45 to 1 microgram was reverse transcribed with random hexamers. TCRdb passed the public sequencing reads through fastp at Q25 and MiXCR, retaining productive beta sequences. Entries that share a CDR3 protein sequence are merged under the most common genes and DNA. Within this sample are more than 120,000 distinct CDR3 sequences, with roughly 94% of them counted one time only. The ten largest account for nearly 0.085% of the sample. Sequencing was performed on CD4+ T cells from PBMCs. These receptors came from a human donor in good health.

V is TRBV5-1 and J is TRBJ2-4, with D perhaps TRBD1 (6 bases). The CDR3 covers 14 residues. V was shortened by 5 bases and J by 0 bases, with 9 bases between the two germline ends. CDR1 SGHRS and CDR2 YFSETQ come from the germline V gene. The CDR3 DNA reads TGCGCCAGCAGTGGGACATTAGCCAAAAACATTCAGTACTTC. This gives the protein CASSGTLAKNIQYF.

The V gene is TRBV7-2, the J gene TRBJ1-1; no definite D call. This CDR3 is 13 amino acids long. Looked up from germline, CDR1 is SGHTA and CDR2 is FQGNSA. V was clipped by 0 bases and J by 9 bases, with 11 bases between them. CDR3 bases: TGTGCCAGCAGCTTAGCGGTATGGCAGAAAGCTTTCTTT. It is translated as CASSLAVWQKAFF. The variable domain in full, completed from reference TRBV7-2 and TRBJ1-1, reads GAGVSQSPSNKVTEKGKDVELRCDPISGHTALYWYRQSLGQGLEFLIYFQGNSAPDKSGLPSDRFSAERTGGSVSTLTIQRTQQEDSAVYLCASSLAVWQKAFFGQGTRLTVV.

The V gene is TRBV15, the J gene TRBJ2-7; D is ambiguous. CDR3 length equals 13 residues. Germline V gene sequence: CDR1 LNHNV, CDR2 YYDKDF (reference sequence). Trimming took off 0 bases at V and 3 bases at J, with 6 bases between the two ends. This CDR3 reads CATSRDQSYEQYF. DNA of the CDR3: TGTGCCACCAGCAGAGATCAAAGCTACGAGCAGTACTTC.

This chain connects TRBV6-1 to TRBJ2-5; D ambiguous. This CDR3 is built from 13 residues. Trimming cost V 5 bases and J 4 bases, with 11 bases left between them. Looked up from germline, CDR1 is MNHNS and CDR2 is SASEGT. CDR3 coding DNA: TGTGCCAGCAGTCCCTCGCCTAGAGAGACCCAGTACTTC. It translates to CASSPSPRETQYF.

The rearrangement uses TRBV19 and TRBJ2-1; TRBD2 matches at 7 bases. Trimming cost V 6 bases and J 1 base; bases outside gene matches: 3. This CDR3 has 14 amino acids. Germline V gene lookup returns CDR1 LNHDA and CDR2 SQIVND (reference sequence). CDR3 amino acids: CASRGGDSYNEQFF. CDR3 nucleotides: TGTGCCAGTAGGGGAGGGGATTCCTACAATGAGCAGTTCTTC.

This clonotype was seen once. V usage is TRBV6-6 and J usage is TRBJ1-2; 7 bases agree with TRBD1. From germline, CDR1 is MNHNY and CDR2 SVGAGI (reference sequence). V trimming: 8 bases; J trimming: 8 bases; junction bases outside the gene matches: 11. The length of the CDR3 is 13 residues. CDR3 sequence reads: CASGSTGVWGYTF. In nucleotides, the CDR3 is TGTGCCAGCGGGAGTACAGGGGTTTGGGGCTACACCTTC.

The chain has TRBV20-1 and TRBJ1-1; D remains ambiguous. The CDR3 is 10 amino acids. Germline V gene sequence: CDR1 DFQATT, CDR2 SNEGSKA (reference sequence). The V gene lost 3 bases and the J gene lost 4 bases, with 3 bases spanning the gap. The CDR3, as DNA: TGCAGTGCTAGTGGCACTGAAGCTTTCTTT. This translates into CSASGTEAFF.

This clonotype was detected a few times. The genes are TRBV3-1 and TRBJ2-1, with D perhaps TRBD2 (6 bases). The CDR3 totals 11 residues. The germline CDR1 and CDR2 sequences are LGHDT and YNNKEL (reference sequence). V was cut by 3 bases and J by 9 bases, with 6 bases left in between. Here the CDR3 reads CASSQGGEQFF. In DNA form, the CDR3 reads TGTGCCAGCAGCCAGGGGGGTGAGCAGTTCTTC.

This chain connects TRBV6-1 to TRBJ2-1; D is ambiguous. V was cut by 5 bases and J by 0 bases, with 11 bases left in between. The CDR3 consists of 15 residues. Germline V CDR1 and CDR2: MNHNS, SASEGT. DNA for the CDR3: TGTGCCAGCAGTCCCGACCCCGTCTCCTACAATGAGCAGTTCTTC. Protein: CASSPDPVSYNEQFF.

This clonotype was seen once. The V gene is TRBV30, the J gene TRBJ2-7, with 8 bases aligning to TRBD1. The V gene's germline CDR1 is GTSNPN and CDR2 SVGIG (reference sequence). V was clipped by 8 bases and J by 1 base; unmatched bases: 16. This CDR3 has 16 amino acids. CDR3 nucleotides: TGTGCCGGCCGGGACAGGTCTCCCCCTCGGTCCTACGAGCAGTACTTC. Residues: CAGRDRSPPRSYEQYF.